The 20 T cell receptor beta chains presented below share a single source sample, sequenced in a study of T-cell reconstitution after alpha-beta-depleted transplantation in children. Unique molecular identifiers were incorporated into the prepared TCRbeta library. TCRdb reprocessed the PCR reads with MiXCR, giving one entry per CDR3 protein. The profile shows over 100,000 distinct CDR3 sequences, about 9.4% of them singletons. Here the sequenced sample was PBMCs, taken before TCRalphabeta/CD19-depleted stem cell transplant. The source of these receptors is a boy aged 2 to 10 with acute lymphoblastic leukemia, due to receive a stem cell transplant.

In this sample, this clonotype turned up many times. The chain combines TRBV5-6 with TRBJ2-2; D is ambiguous. The germline CDR1 and CDR2 sequences are SGHDT and YYEEEE. This CDR3 spans 14 amino acids. Trimming took off 4 bases at V and 2 bases at J, with 9 bases between the two ends. This CDR3 reads CASSRVVNTGELFF. The CDR3 DNA is TGTGCCAGCAGCAGAGTCGTCAACACCGGGGAGCTGTTTTTT.

This clonotype was recorded at least ten times. The chain carries TRBV12-3 or TRBV12-4 and TRBJ2-1, with 7 positions matching TRBD2. This CDR3 comprises 15 residues. V gave up 5 bases and J gave up 2 bases; unmatched junction bases: 6. The CDR3 nucleotides read TGTGCCAGCAGTCCTCCGGGACTAACCTACAATGAGCAGTTCTTC. Protein sequence: CASSPPGLTYNEQFF.

This clonotype was counted only a few times. V is TRBV7-2 and J is TRBJ2-1, with TRBD2 matching 8 bases. The CDR3 totals 15 residues. V lost 5 bases and J lost 8; bases outside the gene matches: 11. The germline gives CDR1 SGHTA, CDR2 FQGNSA. Here the CDR3 reads CASSRTGTSGYEQFF. The CDR3 bases are TGTGCCAGCAGCCGCACCGGGACTAGTGGTTATGAGCAGTTCTTC.

Only a few counts were recorded for this clonotype. The genes are TRBV7-2 and TRBJ2-1; either TRBD1 or TRBD2 may fit D (5 bases each). CDR1 SGHTA and CDR2 FQGNSA come from the germline V gene. V was shortened by 5 bases and J by 3 bases, with 11 bases between the two germline ends. This CDR3 spans 14 amino acids. CDR3 nucleotides: TGTGCCAGCAGCCCGGGACCCATCTACAATGAGCAGTTCTTC. Amino acids: CASSPGPIYNEQFF.

The chain recombines TRBV5-1 with TRBJ2-7; D tentatively reads TRBD1 or TRBD2 (5 bases each). Germline values: CDR1 SGHRS, CDR2 YFSETQ. The CDR3 is made up of 14 amino acids. With 4 bases removed from V and 4 bases from J, the gap between germline ends came to 15 bases. The CDR3 reads CASSPGDGPYEQYF. In nucleotides, the CDR3 is TGCGCCAGCAGCCCCGGGGACGGCCCTTACGAGCAGTACTTC.

The rearrangement joins TRBV5-6 to TRBJ2-7; perhaps TRBD2 as D (6 bases). The CDR3 is made up of 15 amino acids. Germline CDR1 is SGHDT and CDR2 is YYEEEE. V lost 6 bases and J lost 6, with 22 bases in between. DNA for the CDR3: TGTGCCAGCACCTCACGTAGGGGACTGGTGGCCGAGCAGTACTTC. Encoded protein: CASTSRRGLVAEQYF.

Ten or more counts support this clonotype. The chain recombines TRBV7-9 with TRBJ1-1, with TRBD1 matching over 7 bases. Germline CDR1 SEHNR, CDR2 FQNEAQ (reference sequence). The CDR3 is 14 residues long. Losses at the gene ends were 5 bases for V and 5 bases for J; bases not matched to a gene: 8. DNA of the CDR3: TGTGCCAGCAGCACACGACAGGGAGGAACTGAAGCTTTCTTT. Amino acids: CASSTRQGGTEAFF.

The V gene is TRBV5-4, the J gene TRBJ2-6; the D gene is possibly TRBD2 (6 bases). From germline, CDR1 is SGHNT and CDR2 YYREEE (reference sequence). The germline V and J ends were trimmed by 7 bases and 0 bases, with 14 bases remaining between them. CDR3 length: 16 amino acids. The CDR3 protein is CASSWRGPSGANVLTF. CDR3 in DNA: TGTGCCAGCTCCTGGCGGGGCCCCTCTGGGGCCAACGTCCTGACTTTC.

As regards this clonotype: The germline gene is not matched at one end of the junction; a read error may be the cause. The chain recombines TRBV7-7 with TRBJ2-5; 10 nucleotides match TRBD2. The germline CDR1 and CDR2 sequences are SSHAT and FNYEAQ (reference sequence). The CDR3 extends over 16 amino acids. CDR3 protein: CASSLSLSGRKETQYF. CDR3 bases: TGTGCTAGCAGCTTATCCCTTAGCGGGAGGAAAGAGACCCAGTACTTC.

This clonotype appeared many times. This chain connects TRBV5-1 to TRBJ2-2; 9 nucleotides agree with TRBD1. Trimming removed 4 bases from V and 7 bases from J; junction bases left unmatched: 11. Germline V gene sequence: CDR1 SGHRS, CDR2 YFSETQ. The CDR3 extends over 16 amino acids. The DNA of the CDR3 is TGCGCCAGCAGCCCACTCGGGACAGGGTCCGTCGGGGAGCTGTTTTTT. Translation gives CASSPLGTGSVGELFF. The variable domain in full, completed from reference TRBV5-1 and TRBJ2-2, reads KAGVTQTPRYLIKTRGQQVTLSCSPISGHRSVSWYQQTPGQGLQFLFEYFSETQRNKGNFPGRFSGRQFSNSRSEMNVSTLELGDSALYLCASSPLGTGSVGELFFGEGSRLTVL.

The rearrangement uses TRBV20-1 and TRBJ2-7; D is uncertain. Germline V gives CDR1 DFQATT, CDR2 SNEGSKA (reference sequence). The CDR3 loop spans 13 amino acids. Trimming shortened V by 6 bases and J by 2 bases, and 14 bases separated the two germline ends. CDR3 sequence (DNA): TGCAGTGCCGTACACCCTGCTGCCTACGAGCAGTACTTC. The encoded protein is CSAVHPAAYEQYF.

This clonotype was detected only a few times. V gene TRBV20-1 combines with J gene TRBJ2-2; 9 positions match TRBD1. Germline assignment: CDR1 DFQATT and CDR2 SNEGSKA (reference sequence). This CDR3 spans 14 amino acids. With V trimmed by 3 bases and J by 7 bases, 6 bases remained unmatched. CDR3 region: CSASADRGSGELFF. The CDR3 DNA sequence: TGCAGTGCTAGTGCGGACAGGGGCAGCGGGGAGCTGTTTTTT.

This clonotype showed up just a few times. This chain connects TRBV29-1 to TRBJ2-1; no clear D gene. The CDR3 spans 15 residues. V was pared by 4 bases and J by 8 bases, with 21 bases between. Germline loops: CDR1 SQVTM, CDR2 ANQGSEA. Here the CDR3 reads CSVVFLLDGNDEQFF. DNA of the CDR3: TGCAGCGTTGTTTTCTTACTGGATGGGAACGATGAGCAGTTCTTC.

This clonotype was counted only a few times. The rearrangement uses TRBV28 and TRBJ2-7; D is uncertain. V gave up 4 bases and J gave up 6 bases, with 10 bases separating them. CDR1 is MDHEN and CDR2 is SYDVKM in the germline V gene. This CDR3 is built from 12 residues. The CDR3 DNA reads as TGTGCCAGCAGTTCCGTCCTTGTCGAGCAGTACTTC. Encoded protein: CASSSVLVEQYF.

The chain employs TRBV7-2 and TRBJ2-7, with 9 bases lining up with TRBD1. The ends lost 1 base at V and 5 bases at J; junction bases unmatched: 12. Germline V lookup: CDR1 SGHTA, CDR2 FQGNSA. The CDR3 loop spans 17 amino acids. For the CDR3, the DNA is TGTGCCAGCAGCTTAGTGATCGGTGGGACAGGGCGACACGAGCAGTACTTC. This gives the protein CASSLVIGGTGRHEQYF. Supplemented by reference TRBV7-2 and TRBJ2-7, the full variable domain reads GAGVSQSPSNKVTEKGKDVELRCDPISGHTALYWYRQSLGQGLEFLIYFQGNSAPDKSGLPSDRFSAERTGGSVSTLTIQRTQQEDSAVYLCASSLVIGGTGRHEQYFGPGTRLTVT.

This clonotype was detected ten times or more. The V gene is TRBV20-1, the J gene TRBJ2-6; a weak D match, TRBD1 (6 bases). CDR3 length: 15 amino acids. Germline V gene data show CDR1 as DFQATT and CDR2 as SNEGSKA (reference sequence). Trimming left V 3 bases short and J 0 bases short, with 9 bases between. The CDR3 nucleotides are TGCAGTGCTAGGGACAGTCCCTCTGGGGCCAACGTCCTGACTTTC. This codes for CSARDSPSGANVLTF.

In this sample, this clonotype turned up a few times. The DNA for the CDR3 is TGCGCCAGCAGCCCGGGGGACGCAACCTACGAGCAGTACTTC. As protein: CASSPGDATYEQYF. This rearrangement joins TRBV5-1 to TRBJ2-7; tentatively, D is TRBD2 (6 bases). The CDR3 sequence is 14 residues long. In germline, CDR1 is SGHRS, CDR2 YFSETQ. V lost 4 bases and J lost 2, with 13 bases in between.

This clonotype was counted a few times. The chain couples TRBV10-3 to TRBJ1-4, with D hard to call. From germline, CDR1 is ENHRY and CDR2 SYGVKD. V lost 3 bases, J lost 4 bases, and 6 bases lay in between. The CDR3 loop spans 13 amino acids. CDR3: CAISERVNEKLFF. CDR3 DNA sequence: TGTGCCATCAGTGAAAGGGTTAATGAAAAACTGTTTTTT.

This clonotype showed up just a few times. Here the CDR3 reads CASRQDSSGNTIYF. As DNA, the CDR3 is TGTGCCAGCAGGCAGGACAGCTCTGGAAACACCATATATTTT. The rearrangement joins TRBV6-1 to TRBJ1-3; TRBD1 might be the D (6 bases). The CDR3 totals 14 residues. The germline V and J ends were trimmed by 6 bases and 0 bases, with 9 bases remaining between them. Germline lookup yields CDR1 MNHNS and CDR2 SASEGT.

This clonotype was observed a few times. The chain carries TRBV7-9 and TRBJ2-3; D may be TRBD1 or TRBD2 (6 bases each). The V end was cut by 1 base, the J end by 3 bases, with 14 bases between. Germline values: CDR1 SEHNR, CDR2 FQNEAQ (reference sequence). The CDR3 extends over 16 amino acids. CDR3: CASSLGSGGRTDTQYF. Written as DNA, the CDR3 is TGTGCCAGCAGCTTAGGGTCCGGGGGCAGGACAGATACGCAGTATTTT.